The next 32 T cell receptor beta chains were all read from a single sample in a study of blood T cell repertoires in COVID-19. Produced via immunoSEQ multiplex PCR; TCRdb's table is partial and in-frame only. The table lists around 45,000 clones, roughly nine tenths of them singletons. The sample consisted of peripheral blood. The receptors were gathered from a man aged 55 to 70 with active or convalescent COVID-19.

The chain couples TRBV27 to TRBJ2-7, with 7 nucleotides matching TRBD2. Germline V lookup: CDR1 MNHEY, CDR2 SMNVEV (reference sequence). The CDR3 totals 13 residues. This CDR3 reads CASAGDLSYEQYF. The CDR3 region has the DNA TGTGCGAGCGCGGGGGACCTCTCCTACGAGCAGTACTTC.

V and J are TRBV19 and TRBJ1-1; perhaps TRBD1 as D (6 bases). V was pared by 5 bases and J by 0 bases, with 13 bases between. Germline lookup yields CDR1 LNHDA and CDR2 SQIVND (reference sequence). There are 15 residues in the CDR3. This chain's CDR3 is CASSPYRVVNTEAFF. The CDR3 coding sequence is TGTGCCAGTAGTCCTTACAGGGTTGTGAACACTGAAGCTTTCTTT.

V is TRBV3-1 (or the pseudogene TRBV3-2) and J is TRBJ1-5; D unresolved. Trimming cost V 0 bases and J 7 bases, with 7 bases left between them. Germline CDR1 LGHDT, CDR2 YNNKEL (reference sequence). The CDR3 loop spans 13 amino acids. The CDR3, as DNA: TGTGCCAGCAGCCAAGATGGAGCACAGCCCCAGCATTTT. Protein product: CASSQDGAQPQHF.

This clone was seen a handful of times. This chain joins TRBV12-3 or TRBV12-4 and TRBJ1-1, with no clear D. V was pared by 5 bases and J by 1 base, with 5 bases between. The CDR3 has 12 residues. CDR3 sequence: CASSRENTEAFF. CDR3 bases: TGTGCCAGCAGTCGGGAGAACACTGAAGCTTTCTTT.

The chain recombines TRBV5-1 with TRBJ1-2; the D gene is possibly TRBD1 (6 bases). V was shortened by 0 bases and J by 5 bases, with 14 bases between the two germline ends. The germline gives CDR1 SGHRS, CDR2 YFSETQ. CDR3 length equals 15 residues. The chain's CDR3 is CASSLEPGVRYGYTF. The CDR3 region has the DNA TGCGCCAGCAGCTTGGAGCCAGGGGTGCGGTATGGCTACACCTTC.

The rearrangement joins TRBV19 to TRBJ2-7; TRBD1 aligns across 7 bases. The CDR3 is 14 residues long. Germline trimming cut 3 bases from V and 1 base from J; bases unmatched to any gene: 3. Germline V gives CDR1 LNHDA, CDR2 SQIVND (reference sequence). DNA of the CDR3: TGTGCCAGTAGTATCCGACAGGGATCCTACGAGCAGTACTTC. Encoded protein: CASSIRQGSYEQYF. Supplemented by reference TRBV19 and TRBJ2-7, the full variable domain reads DGGITQSPKYLFRKEGQNVTLSCEQNLNHDAMYWYRQDPGQGLRLIYYSQIVNDFQKGDIAEGYSVSREKKESFPLTVTSAQKNPTAFYLCASSIRQGSYEQYFGPGTRLTVT.

This chain links TRBV28 with TRBJ1-4, with TRBD1 matching over 7 bases. J gave up 5 bases and V 6 bases, and 3 bases lay outside the gene matches. Germline V lookup: CDR1 MDHEN, CDR2 SYDVKM. The CDR3 sequence is 13 residues long. CDR3 DNA: TGTGCCAGCAGGATACAGGGGAATGAAAAACTGTTTTTT. Its translation is CASRIQGNEKLFF.

This chain links TRBV5-5 with TRBJ2-1; weak D call: TRBD1 (7 bases). This CDR3 is 16 amino acids long. The germline gives CDR1 SGHKS, CDR2 YYEKEE (reference sequence). Trimming shortened V by 2 bases and J by 0 bases, and 12 bases separated the two germline ends. CDR3 sequence: CASSLRGTDSYNEQFF. The CDR3 DNA reads TGTGCCAGCAGCTTACGGGGGACAGACTCCTACAATGAGCAGTTCTTC.

V and J are TRBV18 and TRBJ1-5; 7 bases map to TRBD1. J lost 3 bases, V lost 3 bases, and 2 bases had no gene match. Germline values: CDR1 KGHSH, CDR2 LQKENI. There are 14 residues in the CDR3. CDR3 sequence (DNA): TGTGCCAGCTCACCCAGGGGGGACAATCAGCCCCAGCATTTT. The encoded protein is CASSPRGDNQPQHF.

The chain has TRBV20-1 and TRBJ1-1; 7 positions match TRBD1. Germline-derived CDR1 and CDR2 are DFQATT and SNEGSKA (reference sequence). Trimming at V came to 3 bases and at J to 1 base, leaving 8 bases not matched to a gene. The CDR3 extends over 15 amino acids. The CDR3 protein is CSASRPGTANTEAFF. The DNA of the CDR3 is TGCAGTGCTAGTCGTCCCGGGACAGCGAACACTGAAGCTTTCTTT.

This chain uses TRBV5-4 with TRBJ2-3, with 16 bases lining up with TRBD2. V shed 3 bases, J shed 0 bases, and the junction held 4 bases outside the gene matches. The CDR3 runs to 18 residues. In germline, CDR1 is SGHNT, CDR2 YYREEE (reference sequence). The CDR3 loop is CASSSGTSGGASTDTQYF. In nucleotides, the CDR3 is TGTGCCAGCAGCTCCGGGACTAGCGGGGGGGCTAGCACAGATACGCAGTATTTT.

The V gene is TRBV19, the J gene TRBJ1-1; 8 bases match TRBD1. V gave up 6 bases and J gave up 1 base; unmatched junction bases: 4. Germline CDR1 reads LNHDA; CDR2 reads SQIVND (reference sequence). The CDR3 totals 14 residues. The CDR3: CASSQTGENTEAFF. The CDR3 DNA reads as TGTGCCAGTAGCCAGACAGGGGAGAACACTGAAGCTTTCTTT.

This chain links TRBV5-1 with TRBJ2-3; the match to TRBD2 covers 7 bases. The germline gives CDR1 SGHRS, CDR2 YFSETQ. The CDR3 loop spans 15 amino acids. Unmatched junction bases numbered 12, after V lost 7 bases and J lost 4 bases. The CDR3 here is CASDPSWGGSDTQYF. CDR3 DNA: TGCGCCAGCGACCCATCGTGGGGGGGGTCAGATACGCAGTATTTT. Full variable domain (missing parts from reference TRBV5-1 and TRBJ2-3): KAGVTQTPRYLIKTRGQQVTLSCSPISGHRSVSWYQQTPGQGLQFLFEYFSETQRNKGNFPGRFSGRQFSNSRSEMNVSTLELGDSALYLCASDPSWGGSDTQYFGPGTRLTVL.

The chain links TRBV18 to TRBJ2-3; D perhaps matches TRBD1 (6 bases). Trimming shortened V by 9 bases and J by 2 bases, and 12 bases separated the two germline ends. In germline, CDR1 is KGHSH, CDR2 LQKENI. This CDR3 region has 13 residues. The CDR3 loop reads CASHTGTTDTQYF. CDR3 nucleotides: TGTGCCAGTCACACAGGGACCACAGATACGCAGTATTTT.

This chain connects TRBV14 to TRBJ2-2, with TRBD2 as a possible D gene (6 bases). With 4 bases removed from V and 5 bases from J, the gap between germline ends came to 17 bases. The CDR3 has 16 residues. The germline V gene has CDR1 SGHDN and CDR2 FVKESK. The CDR3 nucleotides are TGTGCCAGCAGCCGTTCGAGGACTATGTATACCGGGGAGCTGTTTTTT. It codes for CASSRSRTMYTGELFF.

The CDR3 loop reads CASNTGQGAITEAFF. The CDR3 DNA sequence: TGTGCCAGCAATACCGGACAGGGGGCCATTACTGAAGCTTTCTTT. The chain links TRBV6-5 to TRBJ1-1; 11 nucleotides line up with TRBD1. Trimming at V came to 7 bases and at J to 5 bases, leaving 9 bases not matched to a gene. The germline V gene encodes CDR1 MNHEY and CDR2 SVGAGI. The CDR3 length is 15 residues.

The chain is built from TRBV7-9 and TRBJ2-1; 10 positions agree with TRBD2. The CDR3 consists of 14 residues. The germline V gene has CDR1 SEHNR and CDR2 FQNEAQ (reference sequence). Trimming removed 0 bases from V and 10 bases from J; junction bases left unmatched: 3. CDR3 sequence reads: CASSLAELAGEQFF. The CDR3 nucleotides read TGTGCCAGCAGCTTAGCCGAACTAGCGGGGGAGCAGTTCTTC.

The chain combines TRBV6-5 with TRBJ1-2; D is undetermined. The length of the CDR3 is 15 residues. Germline V gene data show CDR1 as MNHEY and CDR2 as SVGAGI. The V end lost 0 bases, the J end lost 1 base, and 9 bases lay between the germline ends. The CDR3 nucleotides read TGTGCCAGCAGTTACTCGACCGGGTTTAACTATGGCTACACCTTC. It specifies CASSYSTGFNYGYTF.

Comment on this clone: The junction does not match germline at one end; this may be a read error. CDR3 region: CAISESRGRGTEAFF. CDR3 DNA: TGTGCCATCAGCGAGTCGCGGGGGCGAGGCACTGAAGCTTTCTTT. This chain uses TRBV10-3 with TRBJ1-1; possible D gene TRBD1, 6 bases. Per the germline V gene, CDR1 is ENHRY and CDR2 is SYGVKD. CDR3 length: 15 residues.

The chain employs TRBV29-1 and TRBJ1-2, with D possibly TRBD1 on 5 matching bases. The germline V gene has CDR1 SQVTM and CDR2 ANQGSEA. The CDR3 runs to 12 residues. V dropped 3 bases and J dropped 11 bases, with 16 bases sitting between them. The CDR3 protein is CSVEAGIERYTF. Here the CDR3 DNA reads TGCAGCGTTGAGGCAGGGATCGAGAGGTACACCTTC. Together with reference TRBV29-1 and TRBJ1-2, the CDR3 gives the full variable domain: SAVISQKPSRDICQRGTSLTIQCQVDSQVTMMFWYRQQPGQSLTLIATANQGSEATYESGFVIDKFPISRPNLTFSTLTVSNMSPEDSSIYLCSVEAGIERYTFGSGTRLTVV.

The chain carries TRBV5-1 and TRBJ2-3, with 7 bases matching TRBD1. The length of the CDR3 is 13 residues. Trimming took 7 bases from V and 0 from J; bases not matched to a gene: 2. Germline values: CDR1 SGHRS, CDR2 YFSETQ. The CDR3 DNA is TGCGCCAGCGGGACAGAAAGCACAGATACGCAGTATTTT. Protein product: CASGTESTDTQYF.

The chain has TRBV6-6 and TRBJ1-5; D unresolved. Germline lookup yields CDR1 MNHNY and CDR2 SVGAGI (reference sequence). CDR3 length equals 13 residues. The V gene lost 0 bases and the J gene lost 6 bases, with 6 bases spanning the gap. The CDR3 sequence: CASSYSGSQPQHF. The CDR3 DNA reads as TGTGCCAGCAGTTACTCGGGCAGTCAGCCCCAGCATTTT.

J is TRBJ2-1 and V is TRBV21-1; the DNA was not compared with TRBD2, the D call given in the table. TRBV21-1 is assigned pseudogene status. The CDR3 consists of 11 residues. CDR3 protein: CANGSNYEQFF. The CDR3 DNA sequence: TGTGCCAACGGTAGTAACTATGAGCAGTTCTTC.

This clone has ten or more counts. Distinct nucleotide sequences in the sample also encode this CDR3. J is TRBJ1-1 and V is TRBV4-3; D remains unclear. Looked up from germline, CDR1 is LGHNA and CDR2 is YSLEER. V was cut by 0 bases and J by 1 base, with 3 bases left in between. CDR3 length: 13 amino acids. CDR3 loop: CASSQDRNTEAFF. CDR3 bases: TGCGCCAGCAGCCAAGACAGGAACACTGAAGCTTTCTTT.

V usage is TRBV6-5 and J usage is TRBJ1-1; D not resolved. Germline V lookup: CDR1 MNHEY, CDR2 SVGAGI. The CDR3 sequence is 12 residues long. V lost 5 bases and J lost 7, with 11 bases in between. CDR3 protein: CASSKPGIEAFF. The CDR3 bases are TGTGCCAGCAGTAAACCGGGAATTGAAGCTTTCTTT.

The chain is built from TRBV7-9 and TRBJ2-7, with 7 bases fitting TRBD1. J lost 0 bases, V lost 2 bases, and 4 bases had no gene match. Germline V gives CDR1 SEHNR, CDR2 FQNEAQ (reference sequence). CDR3 length: 15 amino acids. The chain's CDR3 is CASSLYGTDSYEQYF. In DNA, the CDR3 is TGTGCCAGCAGCTTATACGGGACAGACTCCTACGAGCAGTACTTC.

V is TRBV27 and J is TRBJ2-3, with 10 bases that match TRBD2. This CDR3 comprises 18 residues. CDR1 MNHEY and CDR2 SMNVEV come from the germline V gene (reference sequence). With V trimmed by 3 bases and J by 2 bases, 11 bases remained unmatched. For the CDR3, the DNA is TGTGCCAGCAGTTTCTATCCCCCGCTAGCGGGGGACACAGATACGCAGTATTTT. Encoded protein: CASSFYPPLAGDTDTQYF.

V usage is TRBV14 and J usage is TRBJ2-4; 9 bases are shared with TRBD2. The CDR3 loop spans 15 amino acids. V was pared by 4 bases and J by 5 bases, with 6 bases of the junction left unmatched. The germline V gene encodes CDR1 SGHDN and CDR2 FVKESK. Here the CDR3 DNA reads TGTGCCAGCAGCCCCTATAGCGGGGGAGAAAACATTCAGTACTTC. Translation gives CASSPYSGGENIQYF.

The sample holds a few counts of this clone. The V call is TRBV2, the J call TRBJ2-5; TRBD2 is a possible D gene (5 bases). CDR1 is SNHLY, CDR2 FYNNEI, per germline. Deletions cut 7 bases from V and 5 bases from J, with 17 bases between. The CDR3 totals 14 residues. This chain's CDR3 is CASTLGLSAETQYF. CDR3 sequence (DNA): TGTGCCAGCACCCTCGGACTGTCCGCGGAGACCCAGTACTTC.

As concerns this clone: At one end the junction does not follow the germline gene, possibly because of a read error. The rearrangement links TRBV3-1 (or the pseudogene TRBV3-2) to TRBJ2-3, with 10 bases that match TRBD2. Germline lookup yields CDR1 LGHDT and CDR2 YNNKEL (reference sequence). This CDR3 comprises 17 residues. CDR3 sequence reads: CASTQYSGLAGTDTQYF. The CDR3 DNA sequence: TGTGCCAGCACCCAATACTCAGGACTAGCGGGCACAGATACGCAGTATTTT.

CDR3 sequence (DNA): TGTGCCAGAAGCCCCTTTTTGGACAGGGTGGACGAGCAGTACTTC. This translates into CARSPFLDRVDEQYF. The rearrangement joins TRBV5-3 to TRBJ2-7; 8 nucleotides agree with TRBD1. TRBV5-3 is recorded as an ORF, its role being uncertain. V shed 4 bases, J shed 5 bases, and the junction held 11 bases outside the gene matches. The CDR3 has 15 residues.

The V call is TRBV19, the J call TRBJ1-2; D gene uncertain. There are 16 residues in the CDR3. The germline V gene encodes CDR1 LNHDA and CDR2 SQIVND (reference sequence). Trimming stripped 1 base from V and 7 bases from J, with 19 bases between. The CDR3 DNA sequence: TGTGCCAGTAGTATAGGCCACGCCCTGGGAGGTAGTGGCTACACCTTC. Translated: CASSIGHALGGSGYTF.